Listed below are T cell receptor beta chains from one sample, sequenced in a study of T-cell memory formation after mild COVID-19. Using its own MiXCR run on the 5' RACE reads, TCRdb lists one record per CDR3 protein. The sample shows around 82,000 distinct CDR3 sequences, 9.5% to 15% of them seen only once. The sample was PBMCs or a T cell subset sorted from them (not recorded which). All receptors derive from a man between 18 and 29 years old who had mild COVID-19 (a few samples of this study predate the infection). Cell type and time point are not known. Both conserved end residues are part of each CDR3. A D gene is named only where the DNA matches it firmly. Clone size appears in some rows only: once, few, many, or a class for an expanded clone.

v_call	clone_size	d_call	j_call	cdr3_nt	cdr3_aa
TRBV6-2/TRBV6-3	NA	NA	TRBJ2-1	TGTGCCAGCACCTTGAGGACTCCGAATGAGCAGTTCTTC	CASTLRTPNEQFF
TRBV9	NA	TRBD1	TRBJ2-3	TGTGCCAGCACCAGGGACAGTCTCACAGATACGCAGTATTTT	CASTRDSLTDTQYF
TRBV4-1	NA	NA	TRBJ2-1	TGCGCCAGCAGCGAACGAGGGGGGTATGAGCAGTTCTTC	CASSERGGYEQFF
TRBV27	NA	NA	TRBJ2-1	TGTGCCAGCAGTTGGATTGGGACTGGGGGAAACAATGAGCAGTTCTTC	CASSWIGTGGNNEQFF
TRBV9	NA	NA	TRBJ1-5	TGTGCCAGCAGCGTAGGCAGTTATAGCAATCAGCCCCAGCATTTT	CASSVGSYSNQPQHF
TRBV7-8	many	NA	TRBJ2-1	TGTGCCAGCAGCCCGCATTATTCCGGGACTTTAAATGAGCAGTTCTTC	CASSPHYSGTLNEQFF
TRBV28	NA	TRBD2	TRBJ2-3	TGTGCCAGCGAATCCGGGGGGGCAGGGAAGGCAGATACGCAGTATTTT	CASESGGAGKADTQYF
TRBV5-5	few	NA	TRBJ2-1	TGTGCCAGCAGCTTGGAGGGTGTGGCTAGCGAAGCCTACAATGAGCAGTTCTTC	CASSLEGVASEAYNEQFF
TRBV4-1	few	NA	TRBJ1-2	TGCGCCAGCAGCCAAGGTGGGGGCGGGGGCTACACCTTC	CASSQGGGGGYTF
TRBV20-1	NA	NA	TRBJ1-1	TGCAGTGCTAGCCTCAGACGCCAGATGAACACTGAAGCTTTCTTT	CSASLRRQMNTEAFF
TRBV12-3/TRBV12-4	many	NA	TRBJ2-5	TGTGCCAGCAGTTTACGGGAGACCCAGTACTTC	CASSLRETQYF
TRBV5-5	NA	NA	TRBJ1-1	TGTGCCAGCAGCTTGGCCTTGGGGCCGAACACTGAAGCTTTCTTT	CASSLALGPNTEAFF
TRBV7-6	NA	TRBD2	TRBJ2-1	TGTGCCAGCAGCTTAGGACTAGCGGGGGGTGCAAACAATGAGCAGTTCTTC	CASSLGLAGGANNEQFF
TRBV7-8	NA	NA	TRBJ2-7	TGTGCCAGCAGCTTAGTTTTCACAGGATTGTTTGAGCAGTACTTC	CASSLVFTGLFEQYF
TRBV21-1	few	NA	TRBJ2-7	TGTGCCAGCAGCAAAGACCGGACAGGGAGCTCCTACGAGCAGTACTTC	CASSKDRTGSSYEQYF
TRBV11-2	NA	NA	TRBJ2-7	TGTGCCAGCAGCCAGACAGAAGCCTACGAGCAGTACTTC	CASSQTEAYEQYF
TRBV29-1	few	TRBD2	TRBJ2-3	TGCAGCCAGGGAGGGCAGGGATTGGCAGATACGCAGTATTTT	CSQGGQGLADTQYF
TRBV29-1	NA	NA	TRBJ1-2	TGCAGCGTTGTGTCTGGGGGCGCATCTGGCTACACCTTC	CSVVSGGASGYTF
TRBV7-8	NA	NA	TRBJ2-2	TGTGCCAGCAGCTTAAGTAGCTCATCCACCGGGGAGCTGTTTTTT	CASSLSSSSTGELFF
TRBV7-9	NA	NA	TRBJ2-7	TGTGCCAGCAGCGCACTAGGTTACGAGCAGTACTTC	CASSALGYEQYF
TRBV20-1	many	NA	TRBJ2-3	TGCAGTGCTAGAGGCAGGCGAACGACTAGGGGGACCACAGATACGCAGTATTTT	CSARGRRTTRGTTDTQYF
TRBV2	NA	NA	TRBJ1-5	TGTGCCAGCACCGCGCTATGGGAAGAACAGCCCCAGCATTTT	CASTALWEEQPQHF
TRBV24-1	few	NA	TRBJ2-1	TGTGCCACCAGTGATTTTGGGGCAGACTTTTACAATGAGCAGTTCTTC	CATSDFGADFYNEQFF
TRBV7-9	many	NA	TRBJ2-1	TGTGCCAGCAGCTTATCTGTCCGGACCAATGAGCAGTTCTTC	CASSLSVRTNEQFF